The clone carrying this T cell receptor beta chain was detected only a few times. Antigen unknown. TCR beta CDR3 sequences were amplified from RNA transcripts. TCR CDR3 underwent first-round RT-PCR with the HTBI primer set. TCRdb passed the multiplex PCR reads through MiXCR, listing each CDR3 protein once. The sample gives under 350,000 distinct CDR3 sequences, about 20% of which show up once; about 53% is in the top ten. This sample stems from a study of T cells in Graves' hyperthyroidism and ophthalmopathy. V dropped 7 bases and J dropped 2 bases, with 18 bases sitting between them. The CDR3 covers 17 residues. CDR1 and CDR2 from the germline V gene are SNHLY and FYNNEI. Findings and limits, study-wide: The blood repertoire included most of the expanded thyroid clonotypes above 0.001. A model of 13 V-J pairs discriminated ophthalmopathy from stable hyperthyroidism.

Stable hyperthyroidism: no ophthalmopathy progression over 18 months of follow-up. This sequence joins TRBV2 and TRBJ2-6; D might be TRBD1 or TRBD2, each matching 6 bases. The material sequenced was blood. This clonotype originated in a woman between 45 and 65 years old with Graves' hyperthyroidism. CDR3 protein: CASTWRGQGTGANVLTF. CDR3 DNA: TGTGCCAGCACCTGGAGGGGTCAGGGGACTGGGGCCAACGTCCTGACTTTC.